This T cell receptor (beta chain) was captured by sequencing in a study of CD8 T cells in ankylosing spondylitis. Points from the study as a whole: Some motif variants were previously reported in reactive arthritis synovial fluid and blood. Disease-linked clones were CD8+ and relatively rare in peripheral blood. Roughly eight highly homologous variants made up a TCR beta motif, and this motif appeared characteristic of ankylosing spondylitis blood.

V lost 0 bases to trimming and J lost 2 bases; unmatched junction nucleotides: 1. The CDR3 totals 15 residues. This clonotype has ten or more counts. Its antigen is as yet unknown. TCRdb processed the 5' RACE reads anew with MiXCR; each CDR3 protein has one entry. The sample records 150,000 to 200,000 distinct CDR3 sequences, approximately 10% being singletons. Sequencing used blood, either unsorted or a sorted T cell fraction (not recorded which). The rearrangement links TRBV12-3 or TRBV12-4 to TRBJ1-5, with 7 bases that match TRBD1. The receptor was derived from a male donor with ankylosing spondylitis or in good health (not recorded which). CDR3 bases: TGTGCCAGCAGTTTAGCAGGGGGCGGCAATCAGCCCCAGCATTTT. As protein: CASSLAGGGNQPQHF.